A single sample gave rise to the 5 T cell receptor beta chains below, sequenced in a study of T cell clones after liver transplantation. Only in-frame clones appear in the TCRdb table, and some are missing; sequencing was by immunoSEQ multiplex PCR. Of some 80,000 clones listed, around four fifths are singletons. The material sequenced was CD4+ T cells from blood, taken less than 50 months after liver transplant. The receptor set was obtained from a human patient who received a liver transplant. Some T cells may have come from the graft donor.

A single count supports this clone. This chain uses TRBV5-6 with TRBJ1-4; 9 nucleotides agree with TRBD1. Looked up from germline, CDR1 is SGHDT and CDR2 is YYEEEE. The ends lost 3 bases at V and 9 bases at J; junction bases unmatched: 9. The CDR3 is made up of 15 amino acids. The CDR3 region is CASSSPGTGSQKLFF. The CDR3 nucleotides are TGTGCCAGCAGCTCGCCCGGGACAGGGTCTCAAAAACTGTTTTTT.

The rearrangement uses TRBV28 and TRBJ1-5, with unresolved D. The V gene's germline CDR1 is MDHEN and CDR2 SYDVKM. V dropped 3 bases and J dropped 5 bases, with 11 bases sitting between them. The CDR3 consists of 14 residues. The CDR3 here is CASSFPPGDQPQHF. The DNA of the CDR3 is TGTGCCAGCAGTTTCCCCCCTGGGGATCAGCCCCAGCATTTT.

The DNA for the CDR3 is TGTGCCAGCAGTGAATCAGGGGCATTAATGCAGTACTTC. Translation: CASSESGALMQYF. The rearrangement uses TRBV6-1 and TRBJ2-7, with a weak D call TRBD1 (6 bases). The CDR3 has 13 residues. V was shortened by 2 bases and J by 9 bases, with 14 bases between the two germline ends. The V gene's germline CDR1 is MNHNS and CDR2 SASEGT.

The chain carries TRBV5-1 and TRBJ2-2, with 9 bases that match TRBD1. CDR1 SGHRS and CDR2 YFSETQ come from the germline V gene. The CDR3 has 16 amino acids. Trimming took 3 bases from V and 6 from J; bases not matched to a gene: 9. The CDR3 bases are TGCGCCAGCAGCTCAACGGGACAGGGATCCGCCGGGGAGCTGTTTTTT. This translates into CASSSTGQGSAGELFF.

This chain joins TRBV5-1 and TRBJ2-5, with D possibly matching TRBD1 (5 bases). Looked up from germline, CDR1 is SGHRS and CDR2 is YFSETQ. This CDR3 spans 14 amino acids. V gave up 3 bases and J gave up 0 bases, with 9 bases separating them. The CDR3 DNA reads as TGCGCCAGCAGCTCCGTAGGGGACCAAGAGACCCAGTACTTC. The encoded protein is CASSSVGDQETQYF.